Listed below are T cell receptor beta chains from one sample, sequenced in a study of tumor and adjacent non-tumor tissue in lung cancer. TCRdb re-called the multiplex PCR reads through MiXCR, storing one row per CDR3 protein. The table lists about 48,000 distinct CDR3 sequences, 55% to 65% of them singletons, with approximately 30% in the top ten. Sequenced: distant non-tumor lung tissue. These receptors were collected from a woman between 65 and 79 years old with non-small cell lung cancer. Each CDR3 is given with its conserved first and last residue. Fields, in order: J gene, D gene, clone size, V gene, CDR3 length, CDR3 protein, CDR3 DNA. A D gene is named only where the DNA matches it firmly. Some rows have no size entry. The others give once, few or many, or a class for an expanded clone.

>TRBJ1-1|-|-|TRBV5-5|18
CASSGLYGDLRSGTKAFF
TGTGCCAGCAGCGGGTTGTACGGGGACCTGAGGAGCGGCACCAAAGCTTTCTTT
>TRBJ1-2|-|-|TRBV11-2|16
CAGTLDPGDYLVGYTF
TGTGCCGGCACCTTAGATCCGGGGGATTATCTCGTAGGCTACACCTTC
>TRBJ2-1|TRBD2|large|TRBV29-1|13
CSVKREGRNEQFF
TGCAGCGTTAAGCGGGAGGGCCGGAATGAGCAGTTCTTC
>TRBJ2-3|TRBD2|-|TRBV7-2|15
CANSLTSGGKDAQYF
TGTGCCAACAGCTTGACTAGCGGGGGGAAGGATGCGCAGTATTTT
>TRBJ2-7|TRBD1|many|TRBV5-8|16
CASSLAGTGGIYEQYF
TGTGCCAGCAGCTTGGCCGGGACAGGCGGCATCTACGAGCAGTACTTC
>TRBJ2-3|-|-|TRBV30|13
CAWGGTRVDTQYF
TGTGCCTGGGGGGGGACAAGGGTGGATACGCAGTATTTT
>TRBJ2-7|TRBD2|-|TRBV20-1|14
CSALGSSGQYEQYF
TGCAGTGCTCTCGGGAGTAGCGGGCAATATGAGCAGTACTTC
>TRBJ2-5|-|-|TRBV29-1|19
CSVEPRRSSSQQSRGTQYF
TGCAGCGTTGAGCCTCGGCGGTCGAGTTCCCAACAGAGCCGGGGGACCCAGTACTTC
>TRBJ1-1|-|-|TRBV11-2|13
CASSPVGDTEAFF
TGTGCCAGCAGCCCTGTGGGCGACACTGAAGCTTTCTTT
>TRBJ2-7|TRBD1|-|TRBV20-1|14
CSFISRDSFYEQYF
TGCAGTTTTATCTCCCGGGACAGCTTCTACGAGCAGTACTTC
>TRBJ2-3|-|-|TRBV29-1|16
CSAGGPGSPHTDTQYF
TGCAGCGCTGGGGGCCCTGGATCCCCGCACACAGATACGCAGTATTTT
>TRBJ2-2|-|-|TRBV30|14
CVWSVKHKTGELFF
TGTGTCTGGAGTGTAAAACATAAAACCGGGGAGCTGTTTTTT
>TRBJ1-2|-|many|TRBV29-1|12
CSVEEGSYGYTF
TGCAGCGTTGAAGAAGGTAGCTATGGCTACACCTTC
>TRBJ2-1|-|-|TRBV20-1|13
CSAVWATLNEQFF
TGCAGTGCTGTCTGGGCTACCCTGAATGAGCAGTTCTTC
>TRBJ2-1|-|-|TRBV5-4|13
CASSLLGSNEQFF
TGTGCCAGTAGCTTGCTTGGTAGCAATGAGCAGTTCTTC
>TRBJ2-3|-|-|TRBV12-3/TRBV12-4|14
CASSSAIRTDTQYF
TGTGCCAGCAGCTCAGCGATCCGCACAGATACGCAGTATTTT
>TRBJ1-1|-|-|TRBV12-3/TRBV12-4|15
CASSPRQGSSFGALF
TGTGCCAGCAGTCCACGCCAGGGAAGTTCGTTCGGGGCTCTCTTC
>TRBJ2-3|-|once|TRBV6-2/TRBV6-3|15
CASSYSGVMRDTQYF
TGTGCCAGCAGTTATTCGGGGGTGATGCGAGATACGCAGTATTTT
>TRBJ1-1|-|-|TRBV5-5|14
CASNLGMMNTEAFF
TGTGCCAGCAACTTGGGCATGATGAACACTGAAGCTTTCTTT
>TRBJ2-3|-|once|TRBV5-5|14
CASSVGPSTDTQYF
TGTGCCAGCAGCGTGGGTCCGTCCACAGATACGCAGTATTTT
>TRBJ2-3|TRBD2|-|TRBV19|14
CTSSIGGREDTQYF
TGTACCAGTAGTATCGGCGGGAGAGAAGATACGCAGTATTTT
>TRBJ1-6|-|many|TRBV20-1|15
CSARGQPFNNSPLHF
TGCAGTGCTAGAGGACAGCCATTTAATAATTCACCCCTCCACTTT
>TRBJ1-6|TRBD1|-|TRBV5-4|14
CTSSQDRGYSPLHF
TGTACCAGCAGCCAGGACAGGGGATATTCACCCCTCCACTTT